This note documents a single T cell receptor (beta chain) sequence. TCRdb called the RACE reads again in MiXCR, with one record for every CDR3 protein. The table records approximately 260,000 distinct CDR3 sequences, around 7% of them present only once. Trimming left V 4 bases short and J 2 bases short, with 9 bases between. From germline, CDR1 is MDHEN and CDR2 SYDVKM. The CDR3 runs to 13 residues. The record originates from a study of human T cells and chemical hapten exposure. Overall study context: On about 2 cm by about 2 cm of upper inner arm skin, sensitization was performed with 2% DPC.

Sample time point: pre-sensitization, week 0. This sample's treatment: therapeutic diphenylcyclopropenone sensitization with weekly scalp DPC. The sample consisted of whole blood, taken in connection with sensitization to the hapten diphenylcyclopropenone (DPC). The receptor was isolated from a man aged 18 to 29 with alopecia areata. Some clones in this sample may be carry-over from other donors' samples. The chain couples TRBV28 to TRBJ2-7, with D maybe TRBD2 (6 bases). CDR3 protein: CASSSAGPYEQYF. For the CDR3, the DNA is TGTGCCAGCAGTTCTGCGGGACCCTACGAGCAGTACTTC.